This T cell receptor beta chain was captured in a study of blood T cell repertoires in COVID-19. Here immunoSEQ multiplex PCR was the method, and the copy in TCRdb shows in-frame clones only, minus some. The sample yields roughly 300,000 clones, approximately 87% seen once. CDR3 length: 19 residues. Germline V gives CDR1 MNHEY, CDR2 SMNVEV (reference sequence). The V end was cut by 6 bases, the J end by 0 bases, with 27 bases between. The sequence was obtained from a woman in her 40s who had recovered from COVID-19. Sequencing was performed on peripheral blood. The chain is built from TRBV27 and TRBJ2-7; D is possibly TRBD2 (5 bases). CDR3 residues: CASSTSRALITRSSYEQYF. The CDR3 DNA sequence: TGTGCCAGCAGCACCTCCCGGGCGTTGATTACTAGGAGCTCCTACGAGCAGTACTTC.